Following are 9 T cell receptor beta chains from one sample sequenced in a study of neurological immune-mediated disorders (dated by TCRdb to about 2019). The library was produced with 5' RACE. Sequencing was carried out with an Illumina HiSeq 2500. The raw public reads went through TCRdb reprocessing: fastp at Q25, MiXCR clone calling, in-frame beta chains kept. CDR3 protein sequences are deduplicated, and each keeps its most common genes and DNA. In this sample the table shows around 130,000 distinct CDR3 sequences, 3.2% of which occur a single time. The leading ten clones occupy around 1.2% of the sample. Input material: PBMCs. Source of these receptors: a woman between 25 and 40 years old with multiple sclerosis.

This clonotype was seen ten or more times. The CDR3 DNA sequence: TGTGCCAGCAGCAAAGGGCAGGGACCCTCATATGGCTACACCTTC. The encoded protein is CASSKGQGPSYGYTF. The rearrangement uses TRBV3-1 and TRBJ1-2, with TRBD1 as a possible D gene (5 bases). This CDR3 contains 15 residues. Between the trimmed V and J ends, which lost 5 bases and 5 bases, there was a span of 18 bases. Per germline, CDR1 LGHDT and CDR2 YNNKEL (reference sequence).

This clonotype was seen at least ten times. Germline and junction disagree at one end, which may indicate a read error. The chain couples TRBV11-2 to TRBJ2-4; the match to TRBD2 covers 11 bases. Germline V gives CDR1 SGHAT, CDR2 FQNNGV. The CDR3 is 15 amino acids. CDR3: CASSLDQASGGRVVF. In DNA, the CDR3 is TGTGCCAGCAGCTTAGATCAGGCTAGCGGGGGGCGGGTCGTCTTC.

At least ten counts were recorded for this clonotype. The chain combines TRBV27 with TRBJ1-4; maybe TRBD1 (5 bases). Deletions cut 5 bases from V and 7 bases from J, with 14 bases between. Germline V lookup: CDR1 MNHEY, CDR2 SMNVEV (reference sequence). The CDR3 extends over 14 amino acids. The CDR3 sequence is CASSRGLEGEKLFF. The DNA for the CDR3 is TGTGCCAGCAGTCGGGGACTAGAAGGTGAAAAACTGTTTTTT.

The gene calls are TRBV6-4 and TRBJ1-2; D is unresolved. The germline V gene has CDR1 MRHNA and CDR2 SNTAGT. The CDR3 has 14 amino acids. Trimming took 11 bases from V and 4 from J, leaving 20 bases between them. CDR3 loop: CAGYAQATVYGYTF. In DNA, the CDR3 is TGTGCCGGCTACGCTCAAGCGACCGTCTATGGCTACACCTTC.

This clonotype was picked up many times. The CDR3 spells CSARFLTSGETQYF. The CDR3 DNA follows: TGCAGTGCTAGGTTCCTGACCTCGGGGGAGACCCAGTACTTC. This rearrangement joins TRBV20-1 to TRBJ2-5; D is perhaps TRBD2 (5 bases). The germline V and J ends were trimmed by 3 bases and 5 bases, with 16 bases remaining between them. This CDR3 region has 14 residues. Per germline, CDR1 DFQATT and CDR2 SNEGSKA (reference sequence).

This clonotype was recorded at least ten times. The V gene is TRBV29-1, the J gene TRBJ2-1; 7 bases are a match to TRBD2. Germline-derived CDR1 and CDR2 are SQVTM and ANQGSEA. The CDR3 consists of 14 residues. The trim removed 7 bases at V and 8 bases at J, leaving 14 bases unmatched. CDR3 DNA sequence: TGCAGCGCCCTGATTGGGGGAGGGCCAGATGAGCAGTTCTTC. The encoded protein is CSALIGGGPDEQFF.

This clonotype has ten or more counts. V usage is TRBV20-1 and J usage is TRBJ2-3, with 8 bases aligning to TRBD2. J gave up 4 bases and V 1 base, and 7 bases lay outside the gene matches. The CDR3 runs 15 residues. The germline V gene has CDR1 DFQATT and CDR2 SNEGSKA (reference sequence). The CDR3, as DNA: TGCAGTGCTAGAGCTTGGGGGCGGGGGGCAGATACGCAGTATTTT. This translates into CSARAWGRGADTQYF.

The table lists this clonotype with many counts. The chain uses TRBV5-1 and TRBJ1-1; TRBD1 might be the D (5 bases). Germline values: CDR1 SGHRS, CDR2 YFSETQ. V shed 0 bases and J shed 5 bases, with 11 bases lying between them. The CDR3 is 14 residues long. The CDR3 sequence: CASSLEGMMTEAFF. The CDR3 DNA reads as TGCGCCAGCAGCTTGGAGGGGATGATGACTGAAGCTTTCTTT. Looking up the rest from reference TRBV5-1 and TRBJ1-1 gives the full variable domain: KAGVTQTPRYLIKTRGQQVTLSCSPISGHRSVSWYQQTPGQGLQFLFEYFSETQRNKGNFPGRFSGRQFSNSRSEMNVSTLELGDSALYLCASSLEGMMTEAFFGQGTRLTVV.

This clonotype was recorded many times. The chain recombines TRBV29-1 with TRBJ2-3; TRBD2 matches 8 bases. The CDR3 runs 16 residues. V lost 7 bases, J lost 2 bases, and 14 bases stayed unmatched. CDR1 and CDR2 from the germline V gene are SQVTM and ANQGSEA. The CDR3 sequence: CSAPLQGGGSTDTQYF. CDR3 DNA: TGCAGCGCTCCGCTACAGGGCGGGGGGTCCACAGATACGCAGTATTTT.